This passage covers 7 T cell receptor beta chains from one sample sequenced in a study of STAT5B mutations in CD4+ large granular lymphocyte leukemia. Produced via immunoSEQ multiplex PCR; TCRdb's table is partial and in-frame only. Of about 48,000 clones in the sample, 60% to 75% were seen once. Sample: CD4+ T cells from blood buffy coats. These receptors all stem from a human donor in good health.

This clone was seen only a few times. Other DNA variants within this sample encode the same CDR3. The CDR3 is CASSFGQGNQPQHF. The CDR3 coding sequence is TGTGCCAGCAGTTTCGGACAGGGCAATCAGCCCCAGCATTTT. The chain employs TRBV28 and TRBJ1-5, with TRBD1 matching 7 bases. The V segment lost 3 bases and the J segment 2 bases; nucleotides outside the gene matches: 1. Germline-derived CDR1 and CDR2 are MDHEN and SYDVKM. The CDR3 runs 14 residues.

The V gene is TRBV11-1, the J gene TRBJ1-2; possible D gene TRBD1, 5 bases. Trimming pared 2 bases from V and 7 bases from J, leaving 17 bases between. CDR3 length equals 15 residues. CDR1 and CDR2 (germline): SGHAT, FQDESV (reference sequence). The CDR3 coding sequence is TGTGCCAGCAGCTTAAACGGAGCAGGGCTGGGTGGCTACACCTTC. This codes for CASSLNGAGLGGYTF.

This chain links TRBV5-1 with TRBJ1-1, with 10 positions matching TRBD1. This CDR3 is built from 16 residues. V dropped 2 bases and J dropped 0; count of bases not matched to a gene: 4. The V gene's germline CDR1 is SGHRS and CDR2 YFSETQ. CDR3 residues: CASSFGQGDLNTEAFF. The CDR3 DNA sequence: TGCGCCAGCAGCTTTGGACAGGGGGACCTGAACACTGAAGCTTTCTTT.

The chain recombines TRBV18 with TRBJ1-2; D is unresolved. Between the trimmed V and J ends, which lost 2 bases and 6 bases, there was a span of 10 bases. Germline loops: CDR1 KGHSH, CDR2 LQKENI. This CDR3 region has 13 residues. The CDR3 protein is CASSPVGNNGYTF. The CDR3 DNA reads as TGTGCCAGCTCACCAGTAGGGAACAATGGCTACACCTTC. The variable domain in full, with the rest retrieved from reference TRBV18 and TRBJ1-2, is NAGVMQNPRHLVRRRGQEARLRCSPMKGHSHVYWYRQLPEEGLKFMVYLQKENIIDESGMPKERFSAEFPKEGPSILRIQQVVRGDSAAYFCASSPVGNNGYTFGSGTRLTVV.

The chain links TRBV5-1 to TRBJ2-2, with D possibly TRBD1 on 5 matching bases. Trimming took off 0 bases at V and 4 bases at J, with 10 bases between the two ends. CDR1 SGHRS and CDR2 YFSETQ come from the germline V gene. The CDR3 is 15 amino acids. The CDR3 protein is CASSLEGAVTGELFF. CDR3 nucleotides: TGCGCCAGCAGCTTGGAAGGGGCCGTCACCGGGGAGCTGTTTTTT. Variable domain in full (rest from reference TRBV5-1 and TRBJ2-2): KAGVTQTPRYLIKTRGQQVTLSCSPISGHRSVSWYQQTPGQGLQFLFEYFSETQRNKGNFPGRFSGRQFSNSRSEMNVSTLELGDSALYLCASSLEGAVTGELFFGEGSRLTVL.

The chain combines TRBV7-9 with TRBJ1-6, with 10 bases aligning to TRBD1. With V trimmed by 5 bases and J by 6 bases, 7 bases remained unmatched. Germline CDR1 reads SEHNR; CDR2 reads FQNEAQ (reference sequence). The CDR3 runs 16 residues. The CDR3 protein is CASSAGQGEGNSPLHF. In nucleotides, the CDR3 is TGTGCCAGCAGCGCTGGACAGGGGGAAGGTAATTCACCCCTCCACTTT.

The CDR3 here is CASKEQGPAYEQYF. The CDR3 bases are TGTGCCAGCAAGGAACAGGGGCCGGCCTACGAGCAGTACTTC. The genes are TRBV6-5 and TRBJ2-7; 7 bases fit TRBD1. The V gene's germline CDR1 is MNHEY and CDR2 SVGAGI. The CDR3 sequence is 14 residues long. Trimming cost V 7 bases and J 2 bases; bases outside gene matches: 8.